This TCR beta chain came from a study of CD8+CD57+ T cells in acquired aplastic anemia. A few counts support this clonotype. CDR1 is MNHEY and CDR2 is SMNVEV in the germline V gene (reference sequence). The CDR3 is 13 amino acids. The ends were cut back, 4 bases at V and 6 bases at J, with 9 bases in the middle. Genomic DNA constituted the template upon which TCR beta VDJ and CDR3 profiling was performed. TCRdb ran MiXCR on the reads and lists one entry per CDR3 protein. Among about 160,000 distinct CDR3 sequences listed, roughly 48% were seen once. Sequenced: sorted CD4+, CD8+, or CD8+CD57+ T cells (not recorded which) from PBMCs. The V gene is TRBV27, the J gene TRBJ2-2; D remains unclear. The receptor was isolated from a human donor in good health. This CDR3 is CASSSHSPGELFF. In nucleotides, the CDR3 is TGTGCCAGCAGTTCCCATTCCCCCGGGGAGCTGTTTTTT.